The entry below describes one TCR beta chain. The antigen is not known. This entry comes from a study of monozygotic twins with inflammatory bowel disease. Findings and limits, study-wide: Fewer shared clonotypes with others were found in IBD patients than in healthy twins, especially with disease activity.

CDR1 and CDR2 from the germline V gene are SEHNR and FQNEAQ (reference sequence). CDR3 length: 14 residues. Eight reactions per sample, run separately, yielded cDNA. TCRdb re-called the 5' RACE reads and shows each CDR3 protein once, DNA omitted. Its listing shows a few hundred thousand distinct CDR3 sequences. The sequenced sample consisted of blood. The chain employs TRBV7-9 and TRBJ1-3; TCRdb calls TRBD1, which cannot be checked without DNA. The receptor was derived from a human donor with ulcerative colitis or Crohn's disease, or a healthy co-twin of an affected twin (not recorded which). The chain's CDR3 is CASSLTGGENTIYF.